Sequencing of this TCR beta chain was carried out in a study of cytomegalovirus exposure and HLA in healthy donors. General study points: A few chains tied to CMV proved CMV antigen-specific in vitro. Subsequent analysis of the approximately 110 validation repertoires found a tendency for first-cohort TCR clusters to co-occur. Researchers counted roughly 150 TCR beta chains as cytomegalovirus-associated. As was reported, the classifier diagnosed cytomegalovirus status with high specificity and sensitivity.

As concerns this clone: The antigen is unknown.

Sequencing was performed with immunoSEQ multiplex PCR; in TCRdb, only in-frame clones are kept and a portion is missing. The sample carries approximately 71,000 clones, about 94% recorded once. This clonotype was obtained from a woman under 30 in good health and CMV-seronegative. The sample was PBMCs.

CDR3 sequence reads: CASSPGAANYGYTF. The CDR3 nucleotides read TGTGCCAGCAGCCCGGGAGCTGCTAACTATGGCTACACCTTC. The genes are TRBV28 and TRBJ1-2; no clear D gene. Trimming removed 6 bases at V and 0 bases at J, with 11 bases between. The CDR3 totals 14 residues. In germline, CDR1 is MDHEN, CDR2 SYDVKM.